This entry is about one TCR beta chain. What it binds is unknown. These data belong to a study of blood T cells in healthy people across ages. V was clipped by 2 bases and J by 8 bases, with 13 bases between them. CDR3 length: 14 residues. The V gene's germline CDR1 is SGHDT and CDR2 YYEEEE. The use of a sample-barcoded 5' primer and a J-beta primer mix characterized a second PCR of roughly 7 to 12 cycles. MiXCR was run by TCRdb on the 5' RACE reads, yielding one entry per CDR3 protein. The sample lists some 730,000 distinct CDR3 sequences, over 20% occurring once. General study points: The authors considered diversity estimates from one million T cells to be underestimates. Versus aged donors, long-lived donors had higher diversity and more naive CD4+ cells. Changes seen in expanded clonotypes were possibly confounded by donor CMV status left unknown.

The V call is TRBV5-6, the J call TRBJ1-4; weak D call: TRBD1 (5 bases). This TCR was recovered from a man aged 65 to 85 in good health. Material for sequencing was blood. In DNA, the CDR3 is TGTGCCAGCAGCTTTGACACCGACAGCGAAAAACTGTTTTTT. It specifies CASSFDTDSEKLFF.